A selection of T cell receptor beta chains follows, all from one sample in a study of tumor-infiltrating lymphocytes in localized non-small cell lung cancer. Sequencing was performed with immunoSEQ multiplex PCR; in TCRdb, only in-frame clones are kept and a portion is missing. The repertoire includes around 2,500 clones, 50% to 65% of them detected once, and roughly 13% sits in the top ten. The sequencing sample was made of uninvolved lung tissue not adjacent to the tumor. The receptors shown here come from a human donor with non-small cell lung cancer. Some clones in this sample may be carry-over from other donors' samples. Both conserved end residues are part of each CDR3. The order of the fields is clone size, D gene, J gene, V gene, CDR3 DNA, CDR3 protein. The D gene is left open where the match is weak. The listing skips clone size in some rows; elsewhere it reads once, few, many or a size class.

size: -; D: -; J: TRBJ1-2; V: TRBV28; DNA: TGTGCCAGCAGGCCCCAGGACCCTATGAACTATGGCTACACCTTC; CDR3: CASRPQDPMNYGYTF
size: -; D: TRBD1; J: TRBJ2-3; V: TRBV27; DNA: TGTGCCAGCCAAGGTGGGTCGGGACAGCCAGATACGCAGTATTTT; CDR3: CASQGGSGQPDTQYF
size: -; D: -; J: TRBJ2-2; V: TRBV7-2; DNA: TGTGCCAGCAGCTTCCAGGGTTGGGGCGGGGAGCTGTTTTTT; CDR3: CASSFQGWGGELFF
size: few; D: -; J: TRBJ2-3; V: TRBV4-1; DNA: TGCGCCAGCAGCCGGGGAGCGGCGAGCACAGATACGCAGTATTTT; CDR3: CASSRGAASTDTQYF
size: -; D: TRBD2; J: TRBJ2-5; V: TRBV7-8; DNA: TGTGCCAGCAGCTACTTTAGCGGGGGGGCCGTAGAGACCCAGTACTTC; CDR3: CASSYFSGGAVETQYF
size: once; D: -; J: TRBJ2-1; V: TRBV10-1; DNA: TGCGCCAGCTCGGGTCTTGGACGGGGTGAGCAGTTCTTC; CDR3: CASSGLGRGEQFF
size: -; D: -; J: TRBJ2-5; V: TRBV7-2; DNA: TGTGCCAGCAGCCCCATCCCCACATCGGGGGGCGGCGGGGCCCAGTACTTC; CDR3: CASSPIPTSGGGGAQYF
size: -; D: -; J: TRBJ1-2; V: TRBV29-1; DNA: TGCAGCGTTGGTGGGTGGTCAGGGTCCCCCCATGACTATGGCTACACCTTC; CDR3: CSVGGWSGSPHDYGYTF
size: few; D: TRBD2; J: TRBJ2-7; V: TRBV4-3; DNA: TGCGCCAGCAGCCAGGAGGGGACTAGTTCTCTCTACGAGCAGTACTTC; CDR3: CASSQEGTSSLYEQYF
size: -; D: -; J: TRBJ2-3; V: TRBV29-1; DNA: TGCAGCGTTGAAGCGAGGGGCGGCGATACGCAGTATTTT; CDR3: CSVEARGGDTQYF
size: once; D: TRBD2; J: TRBJ2-7; V: TRBV7-8; DNA: TGTGCCAGCAGCTTATTAGCGGGAACTTCCTACGAGCAGTACTTC; CDR3: CASSLLAGTSYEQYF
size: -; D: TRBD2; J: TRBJ2-3; V: TRBV28; DNA: TGTGCCAGCAGTTTCCCTAGCGGGAGGGCCAGGGATACGCAGTATTTT; CDR3: CASSFPSGRARDTQYF
size: -; D: TRBD1; J: TRBJ2-3; V: TRBV5-1; DNA: TGCGCCAGCAGAAAGACAGGGGGGGGAGATACGCAGTATTTT; CDR3: CASRKTGGGDTQYF
size: -; D: -; J: TRBJ2-7; V: TRBV29-1; DNA: TGCAGCGTTTACACCGGGACTTCTACCTACGAGCAGTACTTC; CDR3: CSVYTGTSTYEQYF
size: -; D: TRBD1; J: TRBJ1-5; V: TRBV7-2; DNA: TGTGCCAGCAGCATAGGACAGGCGCCCAATCAGCCCCAGCATTTT; CDR3: CASSIGQAPNQPQHF
size: medium-sized; D: TRBD1; J: TRBJ1-2; V: TRBV10-2; DNA: TGCGCCAGCAACCCGGGACAGGGGGCACAATATGGCTACACCTTC; CDR3: CASNPGQGAQYGYTF
size: few; D: -; J: TRBJ2-2; V: TRBV6-1; DNA: TGTGCCAGCAGTGTCTCGCGGGACCAGCTTGCCGGGGAGCTGTTTTTT; CDR3: CASSVSRDQLAGELFF
size: -; D: -; J: TRBJ1-1; V: TRBV14; DNA: TGTGCCAGCAGCCAAGAATTTGGAGCCACTGAAGCTTTCTTT; CDR3: CASSQEFGATEAFF
size: few; D: -; J: TRBJ2-7; V: TRBV7-2; DNA: TGTGCCAGCAGCCGTAGGGCGGAGACTACCTACGAGCAGTACTTC; CDR3: CASSRRAETTYEQYF
size: -; D: -; J: TRBJ1-6; V: TRBV9; DNA: TGTGCCAGCAGCGTAGGGCAGGATTATAATTCACCCCTCCACTTT; CDR3: CASSVGQDYNSPLHF
size: -; D: TRBD2; J: TRBJ2-5; V: TRBV19; DNA: TGTGCCAGTAGTATCGGGGGGGGTCAAGAGACCCAGTACTTC; CDR3: CASSIGGGQETQYF
size: few; D: TRBD1; J: TRBJ2-1; V: TRBV19; DNA: TGTGCCAGTAGTCTCGGACAGGGTGGGGTTGAGCAGTTCTTC; CDR3: CASSLGQGGVEQFF
size: -; D: -; J: TRBJ1-1; V: TRBV2; DNA: TGTGCCAGCAGTGGGAGGAAAGCTTTCTTT; CDR3: CASSGRKAFF
size: -; D: -; J: TRBJ2-7; V: TRBV30; DNA: TGTGCCTGGAGCCCATCTACGGGCCTAAGGGGGTTGTCCGAGCAGTACTTC; CDR3: CAWSPSTGLRGLSEQYF
size: -; D: -; J: TRBJ2-7; V: TRBV7-2; DNA: TGTGCCAGCAGCCTAAATCAGGACAGAACCTACGAGCAGTACTTC; CDR3: CASSLNQDRTYEQYF
size: -; D: -; J: TRBJ2-7; V: TRBV5-1; DNA: TGCGCCAGCAGCCCGCAGAACTCCGCCTACGAGCAGTACTTC; CDR3: CASSPQNSAYEQYF
size: once; D: TRBD1; J: TRBJ2-5; V: TRBV5-1; DNA: TGCGCCAGCAGCTTGGGGACAGGTCCAGAGACCCAGTACTTC; CDR3: CASSLGTGPETQYF
size: few; D: TRBD1; J: TRBJ2-5; V: TRBV5-6; DNA: TGTGCCAGCAGCTTGCCCCAGGGGGCAGGGACCCAGTACTTC; CDR3: CASSLPQGAGTQYF
size: -; D: -; J: TRBJ2-3; V: TRBV6-5; DNA: TGTGCCAGCAGATCGCCAGGGGATACGCAGTATTTT; CDR3: CASRSPGDTQYF
size: large; D: -; J: TRBJ2-7; V: TRBV21-1; DNA: TGTGCCAGCATCCCTCTAGCGGGTAGCTCCTACGAGCAGTACTTC; CDR3: CASIPLAGSSYEQYF
size: -; D: -; J: TRBJ1-2; V: TRBV30; DNA: TGTGCCTGGAGTGTACGTACGGACCAAGCCCGAGATGCCTATGGCTACACCTTC; CDR3: CAWSVRTDQARDAYGYTF
size: few; D: -; J: TRBJ2-5; V: TRBV14; DNA: TGTGCCAGCAGCATAGCTCCCCAAGAGACCCAGTACTTC; CDR3: CASSIAPQETQYF
size: once; D: TRBD1; J: TRBJ2-2; V: TRBV2; DNA: TGTGCCAGCACAACACCCCGGGACAGAGAAAACACCGGGGAGCTGTTTTTT; CDR3: CASTTPRDRENTGELFF
size: -; D: TRBD1; J: TRBJ1-2; V: TRBV30; DNA: TGTGCCTGGGAGAACAGGGGGGGCTACTATGGCTACACCTTC; CDR3: CAWENRGGYYGYTF
size: hyperexpanded; D: -; J: TRBJ1-6; V: TRBV14; DNA: TGTGCCAGCAGCCAAGTCTTTAATTCACCCCTCCACTTT; CDR3: CASSQVFNSPLHF
size: -; D: TRBD2; J: TRBJ2-1; V: TRBV4-1; DNA: TGCGCCAGCAGCCAAGTAGGCCTAGCGGGAGCTAATGAGCAGTTCTTC; CDR3: CASSQVGLAGANEQFF
size: -; D: -; J: TRBJ1-5; V: TRBV10-3; DNA: TGTGCCATCAGTGAGGGACGGAATAGCAATCAGCCCCAGCATTTT; CDR3: CAISEGRNSNQPQHF
size: -; D: -; J: TRBJ2-5; V: TRBV28; DNA: TGTGCCAGCAGTTTGGGGGGACAGACCCAGTACTTC; CDR3: CASSLGGQTQYF
size: -; D: -; J: TRBJ1-1; V: TRBV4-1; DNA: TGCGCCAGCAGGCTGGGGAACACTGAAGCTTTCTTT; CDR3: CASRLGNTEAFF
size: few; D: -; J: TRBJ2-7; V: TRBV6-5; DNA: TGTGCGACCGTCGATTCTTCCTACGAGCAGTACTTC; CDR3: CATVDSSYEQYF
size: medium-sized; D: -; J: TRBJ1-1; V: TRBV4-2; DNA: TGTGCCAGCAGCCAAGAGAGTCACCAAACTGAAGCTTTCTTT; CDR3: CASSQESHQTEAFF
size: few; D: TRBD1; J: TRBJ1-6; V: TRBV2; DNA: TGTGCCAGCAGTGGGACAGGGGGGCCTAGACCCCTCCACTTT; CDR3: CASSGTGGPRPLHF
size: -; D: -; J: TRBJ1-1; V: TRBV30; DNA: TGTGCCTGGAGTATTGACCTCACTGAAGCTTTCTTT; CDR3: CAWSIDLTEAFF
size: -; D: -; J: TRBJ2-7; V: TRBV5-8; DNA: TGTGCCAGCACATTGGGGGGGGATTCCGGGACAGCTACCTCCTACGAGCAGTACTTC; CDR3: CASTLGGDSGTATSYEQYF
size: -; D: -; J: TRBJ1-2; V: TRBV4-3; DNA: TGCGCCAGCAGCCAAATAGGGACACCCCTGCTAAGCACCTTC; CDR3: CASSQIGTPLLSTF
size: few; D: -; J: TRBJ2-1; V: TRBV9; DNA: TGTGCCAGCAGCGTGGCCCTAGCTGTCTCCTACAATGAGCAGTTCTTC; CDR3: CASSVALAVSYNEQFF
size: -; D: TRBD2; J: TRBJ2-1; V: TRBV5-6; DNA: TGTGCCAGCAGCCCGGGACTAGCGGGGGGGTTCTCCTACAATGAGCAGTTCTTC; CDR3: CASSPGLAGGFSYNEQFF
size: once; D: -; J: TRBJ1-6; V: TRBV25-1; DNA: TGTGCCAGCAGTGATTCAGGGCCTAATTCACCCCTCCACTTT; CDR3: CASSDSGPNSPLHF